These 16 T cell receptor beta chains were sequenced from one sample in a study of blood T cell repertoires in COVID-19. Some clones are missing from TCRdb's copy, which holds only in-frame ones; the method was immunoSEQ multiplex PCR. Among approximately 440,000 clones listed, 90% were seen once. The material sequenced was PBMCs or T cells enriched from blood (not recorded which). Every receptor here comes from a man aged 18 to 29 who had recovered from COVID-19.

The chain couples TRBV25-1 to TRBJ2-5, with 10 bases fitting TRBD1. This CDR3 is built from 14 residues. From germline, CDR1 is MGHDK and CDR2 SYGVNS. V shed 5 bases and J 4 bases; nucleotides not matched to a gene: 4. CDR3 nucleotide sequence: TGTGCCAGCAGTCCCCGGACAGGGGGAGAGACCCAGTACTTC. It encodes CASSPRTGGETQYF.

The chain links TRBV7-9 to TRBJ2-1, with D maybe TRBD2 (6 bases). In germline, CDR1 is SEHNR, CDR2 FQNEAQ (reference sequence). The CDR3 is 12 amino acids. Trimming pared 5 bases from V and 14 bases from J, leaving 16 bases between. The CDR3: CASSTGDERKFF. Written as DNA, the CDR3 is TGTGCCAGCAGCACGGGGGACGAAAGAAAGTTCTTC. The full variable domain, completed using reference TRBV7-9 and TRBJ2-1, is DTGVSQNPRHKITKRGQNVTFRCDPISEHNRLYWYRQTLGQGPEFLTYFQNEAQLEKSRLLSDRFSAERPKGSFSTLEIQRTEQGDSAMYLCASSTGDERKFFGPGTRLTVL.

CDR3 nucleotides: TGTGCCATCAGTTTAAATACCGGGGAGCTGTTTTTT. Encoded protein: CAISLNTGELFF. The chain uses TRBV10-3 and TRBJ2-2, with D unresolved. Germline lookup yields CDR1 ENHRY and CDR2 SYGVKD. The ends were cut back, 5 bases at V and 5 bases at J, with 6 bases in the middle. This CDR3 spans 12 amino acids.

The chain has TRBV3-1 (or the pseudogene TRBV3-2) and TRBJ1-1; D not resolved. Germline V gene sequence: CDR1 LGHDT, CDR2 YNNKEL (reference sequence). The V and J ends lost 4 bases and 5 bases respectively, with 11 bases between them. This CDR3 is 13 amino acids long. The DNA of the CDR3 is TGTGCCAGCAGCCCCGACGGAGTAACTGAAGCTTTCTTT. It codes for CASSPDGVTEAFF.

V usage is TRBV7-6 and J usage is TRBJ2-5; 13 nucleotides agree with TRBD2. Germline trimming cut 5 bases from V and 5 bases from J; bases unmatched to any gene: 14. This CDR3 spans 18 amino acids. Germline V gene lookup returns CDR1 SGHVS and CDR2 FNYEAQ. CDR3 nucleotides: TGTGCCAGCAGCCCCGGACTAGCGGGGGCTAAAGGGAAGGAGACCCAGTACTTC. Translation: CASSPGLAGAKGKETQYF.

V gene TRBV7-9 combines with J gene TRBJ1-1, with a possible D match to TRBD1 (5 bases). This CDR3 has 13 amino acids. From germline, CDR1 is SEHNR and CDR2 FQNEAQ (reference sequence). V lost 4 bases to trimming and J lost 4 bases, with 10 bases between them. The CDR3 sequence: CASSSTGSTEAFF. The CDR3 DNA reads TGTGCCAGCAGCTCTACAGGCAGCACTGAAGCTTTCTTT.

J is TRBJ1-5 and V is TRBV2, with D possibly matching TRBD1 (6 bases). Germline values: CDR1 SNHLY, CDR2 FYNNEI. Trimming took 4 bases from V and 7 from J, leaving 14 bases between them. CDR3 length: 14 residues. As DNA, the CDR3 is TGTGCCAGCAGTGGACAGGAAAGGAGACAGCCCCAGCATTTT. This gives the protein CASSGQERRQPQHF. The full variable domain, with the rest looked up from reference TRBV2 and TRBJ1-5, is EPEVTQTPSHQVTQMGQEVILRCVPISNHLYFYWYRQILGQKVEFLVSFYNNEISEKSEIFDDQFSVERPDGSNFTLKIRSTKLEDSAMYFCASSGQERRQPQHFGDGTRLSIL.

V gene TRBV10-3 combines with J gene TRBJ2-1, with 11 bases matching TRBD1. Germline values: CDR1 ENHRY, CDR2 SYGVKD. The CDR3 has 16 amino acids. Germline trimming cut 6 bases from V and 6 bases from J; bases unmatched to any gene: 10. The CDR3 sequence is CAISDDGTGGVNEQFF. In DNA form, the CDR3 reads TGTGCCATCAGCGACGACGGGACAGGGGGGGTCAATGAGCAGTTCTTC.

The CDR3 is CASSSRLAGGTDTQYF. The CDR3 region has the DNA TGTGCCAGCAGCTCACGACTAGCGGGAGGGACAGATACGCAGTATTTT. The chain links TRBV3-1 (or the pseudogene TRBV3-2) to TRBJ2-3; 14 nucleotides match TRBD2. V gave up 5 bases and J gave up 3 bases; unmatched junction bases: 4. The CDR3 extends over 16 amino acids. Germline values: CDR1 LGHDT, CDR2 YNNKEL (reference sequence).

V gene TRBV30 combines with J gene TRBJ2-1, with 16 bases fitting TRBD2. J gave up 2 bases and V 3 bases, and 4 bases lay outside the gene matches. Per the germline V gene, CDR1 is GTSNPN and CDR2 is SVGIG (reference sequence). The CDR3 length is 17 residues. In DNA, the CDR3 is TGTGCCTGGAGATCCGGGACTAGCGGGAGGGCCTACAATGAGCAGTTCTTC. Its translation is CAWRSGTSGRAYNEQFF.

The rearrangement links TRBV18 to TRBJ1-2; weak D call: TRBD1 (6 bases). CDR3 length: 15 amino acids. V was trimmed by 3 bases and J by 0 bases, leaving 11 bases between them. Germline assignment: CDR1 KGHSH and CDR2 LQKENI. CDR3: CASSPGQSANYGYTF. CDR3 sequence (DNA): TGTGCCAGCTCACCCGGACAGTCAGCTAACTATGGCTACACCTTC. Together with reference TRBV18 and TRBJ1-2, the CDR3 gives the full variable domain: NAGVMQNPRHLVRRRGQEARLRCSPMKGHSHVYWYRQLPEEGLKFMVYLQKENIIDESGMPKERFSAEFPKEGPSILRIQQVVRGDSAAYFCASSPGQSANYGYTFGSGTRLTVV.

V and J are TRBV27 and TRBJ2-7; 8 positions agree with TRBD2. Germline CDR1 is MNHEY and CDR2 is SMNVEV (reference sequence). Trimming cost V 6 bases and J 3 bases; bases outside gene matches: 7. The CDR3 has 14 residues. CDR3 DNA sequence: TGTGCCAGCAGCCGCAGCGGGGGAAACTACGAGCAGTACTTC. Translation: CASSRSGGNYEQYF.

This chain connects TRBV5-4 to TRBJ1-5; D possibly corresponds to TRBD1 (6 bases). Germline values: CDR1 SGHNT, CDR2 YYREEE (reference sequence). CDR3 length: 15 amino acids. V gave up 1 base and J gave up 7 bases, with 15 bases separating them. Written as DNA, the CDR3 is TGTGCCAGCAGCTTGCAGGGACAACGGGCGCAGCCCCAGCATTTT. This sequence encodes CASSLQGQRAQPQHF.

The chain uses TRBV18 and TRBJ2-1; 9 nucleotides line up with TRBD2. V lost 1 base, J lost 6 bases, and 4 bases stayed unmatched. The V gene's germline CDR1 is KGHSH and CDR2 LQKENI. The CDR3 extends over 15 amino acids. In DNA form, the CDR3 reads TGTGCCAGCTCACCACTGGCGGGGGGGGCCAATGAGCAGTTCTTC. Translating gives CASSPLAGGANEQFF.

A note on this clone: This CDR3 is also generated by other DNA sequences in the sample. This chain joins TRBV27 and TRBJ1-2; a weak D match, TRBD1 (6 bases). Deletions cut 6 bases from V and 3 bases from J, with 11 bases between. Germline CDR1 reads MNHEY; CDR2 reads SMNVEV (reference sequence). The CDR3 spans 13 residues. CDR3 amino acids: CASSLTGDYGYTF. Here the CDR3 DNA reads TGTGCCAGCAGCTTGACAGGCGACTATGGCTACACCTTC.

The chain links TRBV28 to TRBJ2-7; TRBD2 might be the D (5 bases). This CDR3 contains 13 residues. CDR1 and CDR2 from the germline V gene are MDHEN and SYDVKM. The V and J ends lost 6 bases and 3 bases respectively, with 12 bases between them. CDR3 nucleotides: TGTGCCAGCAGCCCCATCGGGGACTACGAGCAGTACTTC. Amino acid sequence: CASSPIGDYEQYF.